A selection of T cell receptor beta chains follows, all from one sample in a study of CD8+ T cells in alopecia areata. Profiling relied on immunoSEQ multiplex PCR, and the TCRdb table lists in-frame clones only, not all of them. This sample has under 350,000 clones, with roughly 64% found just once. Source: CD4+ T cells sorted from blood, taken at week 24, from a patient treated with tofacitinib. Source of these receptors: a human donor with alopecia areata. CDR3s include the opening cysteine and the closing phenylalanine or tryptophan. D genes are given only for firm matches. A row's size may be missing; if present it is once, few, many or a size class.

D gene	V gene	J gene	clone size	CDR3 DNA	CDR3 protein
NA	TRBV5-1	TRBJ1-2	few	TGCGCCAGCAGCCTTGGACAGAACCCAAATGGCTACACCTTC	CASSLGQNPNGYTF
NA	TRBV9	TRBJ2-5	NA	TGTGCCAGCACCCGGGGAGGACTTGAACAAGAGACCCAGTACTTC	CASTRGGLEQETQYF
NA	TRBV5-1	TRBJ2-3	few	TGCGCCAGCAGCGTGGGATCGGGACGAATCGTCCGTGGTACGCAGTATTTT	CASSVGSGRIVRGTQYF
TRBD2	TRBV29-1	TRBJ2-1	NA	TGCAGCGTTGCCCGCGGGGGGGCGAATGAGCAGTTCTTC	CSVARGGANEQFF
NA	TRBV7-6	TRBJ2-7	NA	TGTGCCAGCAGCCGAAGGAGGGGGCTAAACGAGCAGTACTTC	CASSRRRGLNEQYF
NA	TRBV7-3	TRBJ1-1	few	TGTGCCAGCAGCTTAACAGGTCCCACTGAAGCTTTCTTT	CASSLTGPTEAFF
TRBD1	TRBV5-6	TRBJ1-2	NA	TGTGCCAGCAGCCATTTAACACAGGGGGCTCAGGGTGGCTACACCTTC	CASSHLTQGAQGGYTF
TRBD1	TRBV5-1	TRBJ2-5	NA	TGCGCCAGCAGCTTGGCGACAGGGGGAGAGACCCAGTACTTC	CASSLATGGETQYF
NA	TRBV19	TRBJ1-1	NA	TGTGCCAGTAGTATTGACAGGTCAAACACTGAAGCTTTCTTT	CASSIDRSNTEAFF
NA	TRBV6-1	TRBJ2-2	NA	TGTGCCAGCAGTGAAGGAGTGGACAGCGATAATTTT	CASSEGVDSDNF
NA	TRBV27	TRBJ1-5	once	TGTGCCAGCAGTTCGGACATGTACTTTCAGCCCCAGCATTTT	CASSSDMYFQPQHF
NA	TRBV30	TRBJ1-2	NA	TGTGCCTGGAGTGTAGACAGTCTAAACTATGGCTACACCTTC	CAWSVDSLNYGYTF
NA	TRBV29-1	TRBJ2-7	NA	TGCAGCGTTGAAGTCGGGGGTTCCTACGAGCAGTACTTC	CSVEVGGSYEQYF
NA	TRBV30	TRBJ1-6	NA	TGTGCCTGGAGTGTTAGGAGGGCTCGAAATTCACCCCTCCACTTT	CAWSVRRARNSPLHF
NA	TRBV5-6	TRBJ2-1	NA	TGTGCCAGCAGCTTGACGGGGGACTCCTACAATGAGCAGTTCTTC	CASSLTGDSYNEQFF
TRBD1	TRBV6-5	TRBJ2-3	NA	TGTGCCAGCAGGCCCACAGGGGTGCGTACAGATACGCAGTATTTT	CASRPTGVRTDTQYF
NA	TRBV6-5	TRBJ1-1	once	TGTGCCAGCACTCGAGGAAGGGACACTGAAGCTTTCTTT	CASTRGRDTEAFF
NA	TRBV2	TRBJ1-1	NA	TGTGCCAGCAGTGAAAACAGGGTGAACACTGAAGCTTTCTTT	CASSENRVNTEAFF
NA	TRBV25-1	TRBJ1-6	NA	TGTGCCAGCAGTGGCAGGTATAATTCACCCCTCCACTTT	CASSGRYNSPLHF
NA	TRBV13	TRBJ2-1	few	TGTGCCAGCAGTTTGAACCTTGGGTCCTACAATGAGCAGTTCTTC	CASSLNLGSYNEQFF
NA	TRBV7-2	TRBJ2-7	few	TGTGCCAGCAGCTTGGATGGTTTGCCCTACGAGCAGTACTTC	CASSLDGLPYEQYF
NA	TRBV5-1	TRBJ1-5	NA	TGCGCCAGCAGCCTGGACGGACGCAATCAGCCCCAGCATTTT	CASSLDGRNQPQHF
NA	TRBV4-2	TRBJ2-1	NA	TGTGCCAGCAGCCAAGGGGATAGGATTATGAATGAGCAGTTCTTC	CASSQGDRIMNEQFF
NA	TRBV29-1	TRBJ2-7	NA	TGCAGCGTTGACGATAGCGCTCACAGCGAGCAGTACTTC	CSVDDSAHSEQYF
NA	TRBV30	TRBJ1-5	few	TGTGCCTGGAGTAGAGAGTATAGCAATCAGCCCCAGCATTTT	CAWSREYSNQPQHF
NA	TRBV30	TRBJ2-4	NA	TGTGCCTGGACCGGGTTGGCCAAAAACATTCAGTACTTC	CAWTGLAKNIQYF
NA	TRBV2	TRBJ2-1	NA	TGTGCCAGCAGTCGGGGCAGGGAAGTTGGCAATGAGCAGTTCTTC	CASSRGREVGNEQFF
NA	TRBV7-8	TRBJ2-3	NA	TGTGCCAGCAGCTTAGATCATACAGATACGCAGTATTTT	CASSLDHTDTQYF
NA	TRBV7-9	TRBJ2-7	NA	TGTGCCAGCAGCTCCCTATTTGAGCAGTACTTC	CASSSLFEQYF
TRBD1	TRBV5-4	TRBJ1-2	NA	TGTGCCAGCAGCGGGACAGGGTCCGGCTACACCTTC	CASSGTGSGYTF
NA	TRBV27	TRBJ2-5	few	TGTGCCAGCAGTCTTATCGTATTCAGTGGAGAGACCCAGTACTTC	CASSLIVFSGETQYF
NA	TRBV7-2	TRBJ2-5	NA	TGTGCCAGCAGCTTTGACTTTCAAGAGACCCAGTACTTC	CASSFDFQETQYF
TRBD1	TRBV29-1	TRBJ2-5	NA	TGCAGCGTTGACGCAGGGGGTAGGGAGACCCAGTACTTC	CSVDAGGRETQYF
NA	TRBV2	TRBJ1-5	NA	TGTGCCAGCAAGAACCGGGACACCAGCAATCAGCCCCAGCATTTT	CASKNRDTSNQPQHF
NA	TRBV10-3	TRBJ2-3	NA	TGTGCCATCAGCGCGGCAGTCGAAGATACGCAGTATTTT	CAISAAVEDTQYF
NA	TRBV11-2	TRBJ1-5	NA	TGTGCCAGCACCAGAACAGCAGGGAATCAGCCCCAGCATTTT	CASTRTAGNQPQHF
NA	TRBV4-3	TRBJ1-2	NA	TGCGCCAGCAGCCAACAGATCCAGAACTATGGCTACACCTTC	CASSQQIQNYGYTF
NA	TRBV23-1	TRBJ2-7	NA	TGCGCCAGCAGTCGAAATATCCCCGGACCGTGCTACGAGCAGTACTTC	CASSRNIPGPCYEQYF